This T cell receptor (beta chain) was captured in a study of T cells in Graves' hyperthyroidism and ophthalmopathy. Germline CDR1 MNHNS, CDR2 SASEGT. V was cut by 6 bases and J by 1 base, with 13 bases left in between. This CDR3 contains 15 residues. TCR beta CDR3 regions were amplified from RNA. HTBI primers drove first-round RT-PCR of the TCR CDR3. MiXCR, applied by TCRdb to the multiplex PCR reads, yields one record per CDR3 protein. The table includes around 420,000 distinct CDR3 sequences, 15% to 18% detected once. This clonotype appeared a few times. The sample taken for sequencing was blood. The clonotype was recovered from a woman under 30 with Graves' hyperthyroidism. The rearrangement links TRBV6-1 to TRBJ2-1; possibly TRBD1 for D (6 bases). The CDR3 sequence: CASSEQGRSYNEQFF. The DNA for the CDR3 is TGTGCCAGCAGCGAACAGGGTCGATCCTACAATGAGCAGTTCTTC.